These 25 T cell receptor beta chains share one sample of origin, sequenced in a study of pediatric ulcerative colitis. Sequencing used immunoSEQ multiplex PCR; TCRdb keeps in-frame clones, though not all of them. The table includes 40,000 to 60,000 clones, about 79% detected once. One to two pinch biopsies were taken from the rectum during colonoscopy. Sequencing was carried out using gut tissue. The source is a girl aged 10 to 17 with moderate ulcerative colitis.

A note on this clone: Within the sample, other DNA sequences also encode this same CDR3. The V and J genes are TRBV28 and TRBJ1-1; TRBD1 is a possible D gene (5 bases). Trimming removed 7 bases at V and 4 bases at J, with 16 bases between. This CDR3 contains 14 residues. Germline V gene lookup returns CDR1 MDHEN and CDR2 SYDVKM. The CDR3 nucleotides read TGTGCCAGCATCCCGGGTCAGGGTATCACTGAAGCTTTCTTT. This encodes CASIPGQGITEAFF. Drawing the rest from reference TRBV28 and TRBJ1-1, the complete variable domain is DVKVTQSSRYLVKRTGEKVFLECVQDMDHENMFWYRQDPGLGLRLIYFSYDVKMKEKGDIPEGYSVSREKKERFSLILESASTNQTSMYLCASIPGQGITEAFFGQGTRLTVV.

A single count supports this clone. The chain couples TRBV5-1 to TRBJ2-2, with 8 nucleotides matching TRBD2. Germline CDR1 reads SGHRS; CDR2 reads YFSETQ. V shed 5 bases, J shed 5 bases, and the junction held 17 bases outside the gene matches. The length of the CDR3 is 18 residues. As DNA, the CDR3 is TGCGCCAGCAGTGAAGGCGAGCGGGAGAGGCTTGGGACCGGGGAGCTGTTTTTT. Translating it yields CASSEGERERLGTGELFF.

The chain uses TRBV11-3 and TRBJ2-2; 8 bases align to TRBD1. Germline trimming cut 6 bases from V and 3 bases from J; bases unmatched to any gene: 6. The CDR3 covers 15 residues. The V gene's germline CDR1 is SGHNT and CDR2 YENEEA. CDR3 DNA: TGTGCCAGCAGAGGACAGGGAGGTGACACCGGGGAGCTGTTTTTT. It encodes CASRGQGGDTGELFF.

The chain employs TRBV4-1 and TRBJ1-4, with D hard to call. Between the trimmed V and J ends, which lost 1 base and 6 bases, there was a span of 6 bases. CDR1 is MGHRA, CDR2 YSYEKL, per germline. The CDR3 runs to 13 residues. CDR3 bases: TGCGCCAGCAGCCAAGGGACGGATGAAAAACTGTTTTTT. This gives the protein CASSQGTDEKLFF.

This clone occurred a few times. This chain joins TRBV28 and TRBJ1-5, with D unresolved. This CDR3 has 14 residues. CDR1 MDHEN and CDR2 SYDVKM come from the germline V gene. The ends were cut back, 1 base at V and 8 bases at J, with 12 bases in the middle. CDR3 residues: CASSLSGVGKPQHF. The CDR3 DNA sequence: TGTGCCAGCAGTTTATCGGGCGTTGGAAAGCCCCAGCATTTT.

The rearrangement joins TRBV7-3 to TRBJ2-1, with D possibly TRBD2 on 5 matching bases. This CDR3 region has 16 residues. Germline values: CDR1 SGHTA, CDR2 FQGTGA. Trimming took 2 bases from V and 0 from J, leaving 11 bases between them. CDR3 sequence reads: CASSLSSGSSYNEQFF. The CDR3 DNA is TGTGCCAGCAGCTTATCATCGGGGAGCTCCTACAATGAGCAGTTCTTC.

This rearrangement joins TRBV4-1 to TRBJ1-1; D ambiguous. V was shortened by 0 bases and J by 4 bases, with 15 bases between the two germline ends. The germline V gene has CDR1 MGHRA and CDR2 YSYEKL. This CDR3 region has 16 residues. CDR3 in amino acids: CASSQDGAGWATEAFF. The CDR3 nucleotides read TGCGCCAGCAGCCAAGATGGAGCGGGTTGGGCCACTGAAGCTTTCTTT.

The V call is TRBV2, the J call TRBJ1-4; no clear D. The CDR3 has 17 residues. The germline V and J ends were trimmed by 6 bases and 0 bases, with 17 bases remaining between them. Germline V gene sequence: CDR1 SNHLY, CDR2 FYNNEI. The CDR3 DNA is TGTGCCAGCAGCCCCCAGGCACCCATACCAACTAATGAAAAACTGTTTTTT. Translation: CASSPQAPIPTNEKLFF.

V and J are TRBV28 and TRBJ2-1; a weak D match, TRBD1 (6 bases). There are 14 residues in the CDR3. The V and J ends lost 5 bases and 4 bases respectively, with 12 bases between them. Germline CDR1 is MDHEN and CDR2 is SYDVKM. This CDR3 is CASSPLDRYNEQFF. The CDR3 DNA reads as TGTGCCAGCAGTCCCCTCGACAGGTACAATGAGCAGTTCTTC.

This rearrangement joins TRBV28 to TRBJ2-2, with D possibly being TRBD2 (6 bases). The V end lost 7 bases, the J end lost 5 bases, and 20 bases lay between the germline ends. The CDR3 has 16 amino acids. CDR1 and CDR2 (germline): MDHEN, SYDVKM. The CDR3 bases are TGTGCCAGCACCTCGTTAGGGAGTAGCGGTACCGGGGAGCTGTTTTTT. Its protein product is CASTSLGSSGTGELFF.

V and J are TRBV5-1 and TRBJ2-7, with unresolved D. CDR1 is SGHRS, CDR2 YFSETQ, per germline. The length of the CDR3 is 14 residues. V dropped 1 base and J dropped 3 bases, with 11 bases sitting between them. The CDR3 spells CASSLYDQSYEQYF. DNA of the CDR3: TGCGCCAGCAGCTTGTATGACCAAAGCTACGAGCAGTACTTC.

This chain joins TRBV7-9 and TRBJ1-5; D possibly corresponds to TRBD1 (6 bases). The V gene lost 5 bases and the J gene lost 0 bases, with 20 bases spanning the gap. The CDR3 runs 18 residues. Germline V lookup: CDR1 SEHNR, CDR2 FQNEAQ (reference sequence). CDR3 residues: CASSSFLGANYSNQPQHF. The DNA for the CDR3 is TGTGCCAGCAGCAGCTTTCTGGGGGCCAACTATAGCAATCAGCCCCAGCATTTT.

This clone was found a few times. This CDR3 is also generated by other DNA sequences in the sample. The V gene is TRBV20-1, the J gene TRBJ2-7, with a possible D match to TRBD1 (6 bases). The CDR3 has 11 amino acids. Trimming removed 7 bases from V and 2 bases from J, with 9 bases in between. CDR1 and CDR2 (germline): DFQATT, SNEGSKA (reference sequence). The CDR3 DNA reads as TGCAGTGTCCGGACAGCCTACGAGCAGTACTTC. It specifies CSVRTAYEQYF.

This clone has more than one count but fewer than ten. The chain joins TRBV25-1 to TRBJ1-5, with no clear D. Trimming removed 1 base from V and 3 bases from J, with 7 bases in between. CDR3 length equals 14 residues. Germline V CDR1 and CDR2: MGHDK, SYGVNS. The chain's CDR3 is CASSEWGNNQPQHF. The CDR3 DNA reads as TGTGCCAGCAGTGAATGGGGTAACAATCAGCCCCAGCATTTT.

CDR3 in DNA: TGTGCCAGCAGTGCCTGGGGGAATGGCACAGATACGCAGTATTTT. It encodes CASSAWGNGTDTQYF. The chain uses TRBV2 and TRBJ2-3; D may correspond to TRBD1 or TRBD2 (5 bases each). V was pared by 4 bases and J by 1 base, with 12 bases between. CDR1 is SNHLY and CDR2 is FYNNEI in the germline V gene. The CDR3 sequence is 15 residues long.

The chain carries TRBV7-9 and TRBJ2-7; no clear D. Deletions cut 5 bases from V and 7 bases from J, with 15 bases between. Germline V CDR1 and CDR2: SEHNR, FQNEAQ (reference sequence). There are 13 residues in the CDR3. The CDR3 sequence: CASSPAASNEQYF. The DNA for the CDR3 is TGTGCCAGCAGCCCCGCCGCTTCGAATGAGCAGTACTTC.

This clone was counted once. The chain joins TRBV19 to TRBJ1-1, with 7 positions matching TRBD1. The CDR3 contains 19 residues. Germline values: CDR1 LNHDA, CDR2 SQIVND (reference sequence). Germline trimming cut 8 bases from V and 1 base from J; bases unmatched to any gene: 22. This CDR3 is CASSLPRDSNNQPNTEAFF. The CDR3 coding sequence is TGTGCCAGTTCTCTGCCGAGGGACAGCAATAACCAACCGAACACTGAAGCTTTCTTT.

This clone was counted a few times. The CDR3 DNA sequence: TGTGCCAGCAGCCCCCGACAGGGAACTGAAGCTTTCTTT. Its protein product is CASSPRQGTEAFF. This chain joins TRBV6-4 and TRBJ1-1; 7 nucleotides agree with TRBD1. Unmatched junction bases numbered 6, after V lost 6 bases and J lost 5 bases. This CDR3 is 13 amino acids long. The V gene's germline CDR1 is MRHNA and CDR2 SNTAGT.

V usage is TRBV7-3 and J usage is TRBJ2-2; 10 nucleotides align to TRBD2. Germline values: CDR1 SGHTA, CDR2 FQGTGA. With 5 bases clipped from V and 0 bases from J, the junction kept 12 bases outside the gene matches. The length of the CDR3 is 19 residues. CDR3 bases: TGTGCCAGCAGCCCCCGAGGGCTAGCGGGGGCGTCGAACACCGGGGAGCTGTTTTTT. Protein product: CASSPRGLAGASNTGELFF.

This rearrangement joins TRBV29-1 to TRBJ2-1, with D possibly TRBD2 on 5 matching bases. The V gene lost 0 bases and the J gene lost 4 bases, with 19 bases spanning the gap. Germline CDR1 SQVTM, CDR2 ANQGSEA. This CDR3 region has 17 residues. The CDR3 bases are TGCAGCGTTGAAGATGATGACTACCGAGGAGATTACAATGAGCAGTTCTTC. Its translation: CSVEDDDYRGDYNEQFF.

The CDR3 DNA is TGTGCCAGTAGTATTTTAGGGGGGAGGGGATCTGAAGCTTTCTTT. This sequence encodes CASSILGGRGSEAFF. V is TRBV19 and J is TRBJ1-1, with a weak D call TRBD1 (6 bases). CDR1 is LNHDA, CDR2 SQIVND, per germline (reference sequence). Deletions cut 3 bases from V and 6 bases from J, with 17 bases between. There are 15 residues in the CDR3.

This clone was seen only a few times. V and J are TRBV25-1 and TRBJ1-5; D not certain. Deletions cut 5 bases from V and 2 bases from J, with 10 bases between. The CDR3 runs to 14 residues. The germline gives CDR1 MGHDK, CDR2 SYGVNS. This chain's CDR3 is CASSPGSGNQPQHF. The CDR3 DNA sequence: TGTGCCAGCAGTCCCGGTTCTGGCAATCAGCCCCAGCATTTT.

The chain links TRBV5-1 to TRBJ1-3, with D unresolved. The V end lost 4 bases, the J end lost 3 bases, and 11 bases lay between the germline ends. This CDR3 contains 14 residues. Germline CDR1 reads SGHRS; CDR2 reads YFSETQ. DNA for the CDR3: TGCGCCAGCAGCCCCGCGGACCTTGGAAACACCATATATTTT. Translating it yields CASSPADLGNTIYF.

This clone was observed a few times. The chain is built from TRBV6-1 and TRBJ2-7; D possibly corresponds to TRBD2 (6 bases). The germline gives CDR1 MNHNS, CDR2 SASEGT. The V and J ends lost 2 bases and 1 base respectively, with 9 bases between them. The CDR3 sequence is 14 residues long. The CDR3 region has the DNA TGTGCCAGCAGTGAACCAGGGAGGTCCTACGAGCAGTACTTC. Translation gives CASSEPGRSYEQYF.

The chain recombines TRBV2 with TRBJ1-4; a possible D gene is TRBD1 (5 bases). V was pared by 10 bases and J by 0 bases, with 18 bases between. Germline V gives CDR1 SNHLY, CDR2 FYNNEI. The CDR3 spans 16 residues. CDR3 loop: CATLRGNIATNEKLFF. The DNA for the CDR3 is TGTGCCACCCTACGGGGGAATATCGCAACTAATGAAAAACTGTTTTTT.